Each of the 4 T cell receptor beta chains below was sequenced from the same sample in a study of cytotoxic CD8 clonotypes in ibrutinib-treated CLL. TCRdb's copy holds only in-frame clones and misses some; the assay was immunoSEQ multiplex PCR. The sample records 150,000 or so clones, roughly 88% being singletons. The source material was PBMCs, sampled at disease progression, from a patient treated with ibrutinib. The origin of the receptors is a human donor with chronic lymphocytic leukemia.

The V and J genes are TRBV28 and TRBJ2-7; 9 nucleotides agree with TRBD1. CDR3 length: 14 amino acids. V lost 8 bases and J lost 7; bases outside the gene matches: 12. Germline V gene sequence: CDR1 MDHEN, CDR2 SYDVKM. CDR3 sequence (DNA): TGTGCCAGCCAACTTACAGGGGGCCCTCGGGAGCAGTACTTC. Translation: CASQLTGGPREQYF.

This rearrangement joins TRBV5-1 to TRBJ2-3; TRBD1 matches 8 bases. Trimming took 4 bases from V and 0 from J; bases not matched to a gene: 1. Germline CDR1 is SGHRS and CDR2 is YFSETQ. The CDR3 covers 14 residues. In DNA, the CDR3 is TGCGCCAGCAGCCAGGGGGCTAGCACAGATACGCAGTATTTT. This sequence encodes CASSQGASTDTQYF.

The gene calls are TRBV11-3 and TRBJ2-3, with D possibly being TRBD1 (6 bases). V was cut by 3 bases and J by 0 bases, with 13 bases left in between. CDR1 and CDR2 from the germline V gene are SGHNT and YENEEA. The CDR3 loop spans 16 amino acids. The CDR3 DNA is TGTGCCAGCAGCTTGACAGGAGACTTTAGCACAGATACGCAGTATTTT. Residues: CASSLTGDFSTDTQYF.

The genes are TRBV19 and TRBJ2-7; D remains unclear. The CDR3 contains 15 residues. Germline values: CDR1 LNHDA, CDR2 SQIVND (reference sequence). V was pared by 5 bases and J by 0 bases, with 14 bases between. The DNA of the CDR3 is TGTGCCAGTAGTGCGGCTGACGCACTCTCCTACGAGCAGTACTTC. It is translated as CASSAADALSYEQYF.